Each of the 15 T cell receptor beta chains below was sequenced from the same sample in a study of T cell responses to AZD1222 COVID-19 vaccine. Profiled with immunoSEQ multiplex PCR; TCRdb holds only in-frame clones, not every one. The data show 150,000 to 200,000 clones, approximately 93% seen once. The sequencing here drew on peripheral blood, taken on day 0 of AZD1222 vaccination. The origin of the receptors is an adult in good health.

J is TRBJ1-6 and V is TRBV27; D call uncertain. Germline CDR1 and CDR2: MNHEY and SMNVEV (reference sequence). The CDR3 has 13 amino acids. V was pared by 5 bases and J by 7 bases, with 9 bases between. The CDR3 is CASSPPGNSPLHF. In DNA form, the CDR3 reads TGTGCCAGCAGTCCCCCCGGGAATTCACCCCTCCACTTT.

Here the CDR3 reads CASSQSDEGPPYEQYF. CDR3 DNA sequence: TGTGCCAGCAGCCAGAGTGACGAGGGGCCACCCTACGAGCAGTACTTC. V and J are TRBV3-1 (or the pseudogene TRBV3-2) and TRBJ2-7, with D perhaps assigned TRBD1 or TRBD2 (5 bases each). Per germline, CDR1 LGHDT and CDR2 YNNKEL (reference sequence). Trimming stripped 3 bases from V and 2 bases from J, with 17 bases between. The length of the CDR3 is 16 residues.

J is TRBJ2-7 and V is TRBV9; D gene unclear. Trimming pared 0 bases from V and 2 bases from J, leaving 9 bases between. Germline CDR1 SGDLS, CDR2 YYNGEE. CDR3 length: 14 amino acids. CDR3 sequence: CASSVAGSPYEQYF. CDR3 nucleotides: TGTGCCAGCAGCGTAGCGGGCTCCCCCTACGAGCAGTACTTC.

The CDR3 here is CAISVPGGDYGYTF. CDR3 bases: TGTGCCATCAGTGTCCCCGGGGGGGACTATGGCTACACCTTC. The V gene is TRBV10-3, the J gene TRBJ1-2, with D possibly being TRBD1 (5 bases). V lost 4 bases and J 3 bases, leaving 12 bases between the germline ends. The CDR3 length is 14 residues. Germline V lookup: CDR1 ENHRY, CDR2 SYGVKD.

The genes are TRBV19 and TRBJ1-4, with 7 positions matching TRBD1. CDR1 and CDR2 (germline): LNHDA, SQIVND (reference sequence). V gave up 5 bases and J gave up 5 bases; unmatched junction bases: 11. This CDR3 has 16 residues. CDR3 nucleotides: TGTGCCAGTAGTTCCATAGGGACAGCCCCAAATGAAAAACTGTTTTTT. Translating it yields CASSSIGTAPNEKLFF.

The J gene is TRBJ2-2, the V gene TRBV5-1; D possibly corresponds to TRBD1 (6 bases). Germline V gene lookup returns CDR1 SGHRS and CDR2 YFSETQ. V lost 5 bases to trimming and J lost 2 bases, with 16 bases between them. This CDR3 region has 16 residues. DNA of the CDR3: TGCGCCAGCAGGTCACTCGAACAGGGTAACACCGGGGAGCTGTTTTTT. Amino acids: CASRSLEQGNTGELFF. The full variable domain, with the rest looked up from reference TRBV5-1 and TRBJ2-2, is KAGVTQTPRYLIKTRGQQVTLSCSPISGHRSVSWYQQTPGQGLQFLFEYFSETQRNKGNFPGRFSGRQFSNSRSEMNVSTLELGDSALYLCASRSLEQGNTGELFFGEGSRLTVL.

The CDR3 reads CASSPMMGTEAFF. In DNA form, the CDR3 reads TGTGCCAGCAGCCCAATGATGGGCACTGAAGCTTTCTTT. The chain links TRBV9 to TRBJ1-1; no reliable D call. This CDR3 contains 13 residues. The germline V gene encodes CDR1 SGDLS and CDR2 YYNGEE. V lost 4 bases and J 4 bases, leaving 11 bases between the germline ends.

This chain connects TRBV5-1 to TRBJ1-1; D is perhaps TRBD1 (5 bases). In germline, CDR1 is SGHRS, CDR2 YFSETQ. This CDR3 is 14 amino acids long. The V end was cut by 1 base, the J end by 1 base, with 8 bases between. CDR3 bases: TGCGCCAGCAGCTTGACTGGACAGAACACTGAAGCTTTCTTT. Encoded protein: CASSLTGQNTEAFF.

This chain uses TRBV30 with TRBJ1-5; no clear D. With 5 bases removed from V and 2 bases from J, the gap between germline ends came to 10 bases. The CDR3 has 13 residues. Germline V gives CDR1 GTSNPN, CDR2 SVGIG (reference sequence). This chain's CDR3 is CAWEIGRNQPQHF. DNA for the CDR3: TGTGCCTGGGAAATCGGACGCAATCAGCCCCAGCATTTT. The full variable domain, completed using reference TRBV30 and TRBJ1-5, is SQTIHQWPATLVQPVGSPLSLECTVEGTSNPNLYWYRQAAGRGLQLLFYSVGIGQISSEVPQNLSASRPQDRQFILSSKKLLLSDSGFYLCAWEIGRNQPQHFGDGTRLSIL.

The chain couples TRBV19 to TRBJ2-7; a possible D gene is TRBD2 (6 bases). The length of the CDR3 is 15 residues. Germline CDR1 is LNHDA and CDR2 is SQIVND (reference sequence). The V end was cut by 5 bases, the J end by 3 bases, with 17 bases between. The CDR3 DNA reads as TGTGCCAGTAGTGTCTCGGGACTCCTCTTCTACGAGCAGTACTTC. Its protein is CASSVSGLLFYEQYF.

The V gene is TRBV5-1, the J gene TRBJ1-1; weak D call: TRBD1 (5 bases). V was cut by 5 bases and J by 1 base, with 9 bases left in between. The CDR3 length is 13 residues. Germline loops: CDR1 SGHRS, CDR2 YFSETQ. As DNA, the CDR3 is TGCGCCAGCAGGGTCCAGGGGAACACTGAAGCTTTCTTT. Residues: CASRVQGNTEAFF.

The chain couples TRBV19 to TRBJ1-4, with a possible D match to TRBD1 (5 bases). This CDR3 spans 15 amino acids. The germline CDR1 and CDR2 sequences are LNHDA and SQIVND (reference sequence). Trimming pared 6 bases from V and 1 base from J, leaving 12 bases between. The CDR3 DNA follows: TGTGCCAGTAGGGACCTAGGGGAAACTAATGAAAAACTGTTTTTT. Encoded protein: CASRDLGETNEKLFF.

The chain has TRBV7-9 and TRBJ2-7; D is ambiguous. The germline V gene encodes CDR1 SEHNR and CDR2 FQNEAQ (reference sequence). Trimming stripped 3 bases from V and 2 bases from J, with 8 bases between. The CDR3 is 13 residues long. CDR3 region: CASSFGLTYEQYF. The CDR3, as DNA: TGTGCCAGCAGCTTCGGCCTCACCTACGAGCAGTACTTC.

The chain couples TRBV3-1 (or the pseudogene TRBV3-2) to TRBJ1-6; perhaps TRBD1 as D (5 bases). The CDR3 has 16 residues. The germline V and J ends were trimmed by 1 base and 8 bases, with 15 bases remaining between them. CDR1 and CDR2 from the germline V gene are LGHDT and YNNKEL (reference sequence). The CDR3 region is CASSQGTHGGYSPLHF. CDR3 DNA sequence: TGTGCCAGCAGCCAAGGTACCCACGGGGGTTATTCACCCCTCCACTTT.

In the case of this clone: Other nucleotide sequences from this sample produce the same CDR3. This chain uses TRBV5-1 with TRBJ1-2; D unclear. Looked up from germline, CDR1 is SGHRS and CDR2 is YFSETQ. The CDR3 covers 15 residues. V dropped 4 bases and J dropped 0 bases, with 13 bases sitting between them. CDR3 sequence (DNA): TGCGCCAGCAGCGTGGGGTTGGGAGCTAACTATGGCTACACCTTC. Its translation: CASSVGLGANYGYTF.